The 21 T cell receptor beta chains below all came from one sample that was sequenced in a study of cytomegalovirus exposure and HLA in healthy donors. PCR used 60 Vbeta primers and 13 Jbeta primers. Generated by immunoSEQ multiplex PCR, the TCRdb table keeps only in-frame clones and is missing some. The sample consists of over 100,000 clones, approximately 60% of them appearing once. Sequenced material: PBMCs. The source is a woman between 25 and 40 years old in good health and CMV-seronegative.

The gene calls are TRBV28 and TRBJ2-5, with D tentatively TRBD1 (7 bases). This CDR3 region has 12 residues. Germline V gene sequence: CDR1 MDHEN, CDR2 SYDVKM. V was pared by 11 bases and J by 5 bases, with 15 bases between. The chain's CDR3 is CAHATGRETQYF. The CDR3 nucleotides are TGTGCCCACGCGACAGGGAGGGAGACCCAGTACTTC.

This chain links TRBV7-2 with TRBJ2-7, with D possibly being TRBD1 (5 bases). The V end lost 1 base, the J end lost 0 bases, and 7 bases lay between the germline ends. CDR1 and CDR2 from the germline V gene are SGHTA and FQGNSA. The length of the CDR3 is 14 residues. The chain's CDR3 is CASSLGRVSYEQYF. In DNA, the CDR3 is TGTGCCAGCAGCTTAGGCAGGGTCTCCTACGAGCAGTACTTC.

The CDR3 coding sequence is TGTGCCAGCAGCTTAGGGGGCCACAGGAATGAGCAGTTCTTC. The encoded protein is CASSLGGHRNEQFF. The chain combines TRBV7-9 with TRBJ2-1; possible D gene TRBD1, 5 bases. V lost 1 base to trimming and J lost 7 bases, with 11 bases between them. This CDR3 region has 14 residues. Looked up from germline, CDR1 is SEHNR and CDR2 is FQNEAQ (reference sequence).

The chain links TRBV28 to TRBJ1-6; unclear D gene. The CDR3 spans 13 residues. V gave up 5 bases and J gave up 7 bases, with 9 bases separating them. Germline V gene data show CDR1 as MDHEN and CDR2 as SYDVKM. CDR3 DNA: TGTGCCAGCAGTAGACGGGAGAATTCACCCCTCCACTTT. This gives the protein CASSRRENSPLHF.

This chain connects TRBV27 to TRBJ2-1; 11 bases agree with TRBD2. Trimming took 4 bases from V and 6 from J; bases not matched to a gene: 8. The length of the CDR3 is 16 residues. Looked up from germline, CDR1 is MNHEY and CDR2 is SMNVEV (reference sequence). CDR3 loop: CASSWSGTSGFNEQFF. CDR3 bases: TGTGCCAGCAGTTGGTCCGGGACTAGCGGCTTCAATGAGCAGTTCTTC.

The gene calls are TRBV29-1 and TRBJ2-6; tentative D call: TRBD2 (6 bases). The CDR3 contains 16 residues. Per germline, CDR1 SQVTM and CDR2 ANQGSEA. V lost 4 bases, J lost 3 bases, and 16 bases lay in between. CDR3 DNA: TGCAGCGTTGTCACGCTAGCGAAAGGTGGGGCCAACGTCCTGACTTTC. It yields the protein CSVVTLAKGGANVLTF.

Comments on this clone: The junction departs from the called germline gene at one end, perhaps through a read error. The J gene is TRBJ2-3, the V gene TRBV7-9; unclear D gene. The CDR3 is 12 residues long. The germline CDR1 and CDR2 sequences are SEHNR and FQNEAQ (reference sequence). CDR3 in amino acids: CASSLSADTQCF. The CDR3 DNA sequence: TGTGCCAGCAGCCTTTCCGCAGATACGCAGTGTTTT.

The V call is TRBV6-1, the J call TRBJ1-1; D is ambiguous. The germline gives CDR1 MNHNS, CDR2 SASEGT. V was trimmed by 1 base and J by 10 bases, leaving 13 bases between them. The CDR3 sequence is 13 residues long. CDR3 protein: CASSEGEWRGAFF. The CDR3 DNA follows: TGTGCCAGCAGTGAAGGGGAGTGGCGAGGAGCTTTCTTT.

This clone has a handful of counts. The chain joins TRBV19 to TRBJ2-7; TRBD2 matches at 9 bases. CDR3 length: 14 amino acids. Trimming cost V 4 bases and J 5 bases; bases outside gene matches: 6. From germline, CDR1 is LNHDA and CDR2 SQIVND (reference sequence). This CDR3 is CASSSRTSVHEQYF. The CDR3 coding sequence is TGTGCCAGTAGTAGCCGGACTAGCGTTCACGAGCAGTACTTC.

The chain combines TRBV7-2 with TRBJ2-7, with 8 positions matching TRBD2. This CDR3 is 15 amino acids long. V lost 2 bases, J lost 2 bases, and 5 bases stayed unmatched. Looked up from germline, CDR1 is SGHTA and CDR2 is FQGNSA. This CDR3 is CASSLQAGEAYEQYF. DNA of the CDR3: TGTGCCAGCAGCTTACAAGCGGGAGAAGCCTACGAGCAGTACTTC.

The rearrangement joins TRBV18 to TRBJ2-3, with a weak D call TRBD2 (7 bases). V was trimmed by 3 bases and J by 6 bases, leaving 25 bases between them. The CDR3 length is 18 residues. Germline V CDR1 and CDR2: KGHSH, LQKENI. In nucleotides, the CDR3 is TGTGCCAGCTCACCCTTCCGGCAGGGGAGGGCCTCGGGGGATACGCAGTATTTT. Its protein product is CASSPFRQGRASGDTQYF.

CDR3 sequence: CASSLGQGKGEAFF. The CDR3 DNA reads as TGCGCCAGCAGCTTGGGACAGGGGAAGGGTGAAGCTTTCTTT. The genes are TRBV5-1 and TRBJ1-1, with 8 bases matching TRBD1. CDR1 and CDR2 (germline): SGHRS, YFSETQ. This CDR3 region has 14 residues. The ends lost 0 bases at V and 7 bases at J; junction bases unmatched: 5.

The CDR3 spells CASSLGEGYNQPQHF. The DNA for the CDR3 is TGCGCCAGCAGCTTGGGGGAGGGGTACAATCAGCCCCAGCATTTT. The rearrangement uses TRBV5-1 and TRBJ1-5, with D tentatively TRBD1 (5 bases). The CDR3 spans 15 residues. V lost 0 bases and J 3 bases, leaving 10 bases between the germline ends. Germline V gene lookup returns CDR1 SGHRS and CDR2 YFSETQ. Based on the CDR3 plus reference TRBV5-1 and TRBJ1-5, the full variable domain is KAGVTQTPRYLIKTRGQQVTLSCSPISGHRSVSWYQQTPGQGLQFLFEYFSETQRNKGNFPGRFSGRQFSNSRSEMNVSTLELGDSALYLCASSLGEGYNQPQHFGDGTRLSIL.

This clone was detected only a few times. This chain joins TRBV7-9 and TRBJ1-4, with 8 bases aligning to TRBD1. The length of the CDR3 is 15 residues. CDR1 SEHNR and CDR2 FQNEAQ come from the germline V gene (reference sequence). With V trimmed by 3 bases and J by 4 bases, 4 bases remained unmatched. Here the CDR3 DNA reads TGTGCCAGCAGCTTCTCAGGGGGCGTTAATGAAAAACTGTTTTTT. As protein: CASSFSGGVNEKLFF.

The CDR3 DNA sequence: TGCGCCAGCAGCGTAGACCAGACAGGGCTCTACGAGCAGTACTTC. It specifies CASSVDQTGLYEQYF. The chain is built from TRBV5-1 and TRBJ2-5; TRBD1 agrees at 7 bases. The assigned J gene may be wrong: the sequence end matches TRBJ2-7 better. This CDR3 spans 15 amino acids. Germline V gene data show CDR1 as SGHRS and CDR2 as YFSETQ.

On this clone: Other nucleotide sequences from this sample produce the same CDR3. The chain combines TRBV9 with TRBJ2-1; 11 bases map to TRBD2. The CDR3 extends over 16 amino acids. Germline CDR1 and CDR2: SGDLS and YYNGEE. Unmatched junction bases numbered 1, after V lost 2 bases and J lost 0 bases. The DNA of the CDR3 is TGTGCCAGCAGCGTTCTAGCGGGGGGCTCCTACAATGAGCAGTTCTTC. It specifies CASSVLAGGSYNEQFF.

This clone has a handful of counts. The chain carries TRBV5-1 and TRBJ2-3; TRBD2 matches 8 bases. The CDR3 has 16 residues. V lost 1 base to trimming and J lost 5 bases; unmatched junction nucleotides: 9. Germline assignment: CDR1 SGHRS and CDR2 YFSETQ. CDR3 nucleotides: TGCGCCAGCAGCTTGCGCCAAGCGGGAGTTGTAGATACGCAGTATTTT. This codes for CASSLRQAGVVDTQYF.

This rearrangement joins TRBV27 to TRBJ2-2; TRBD1 agrees at 7 bases. Germline V gene lookup returns CDR1 MNHEY and CDR2 SMNVEV (reference sequence). Unmatched junction bases numbered 8, after V lost 5 bases and J lost 5 bases. The CDR3 has 15 amino acids. The CDR3 sequence is CASSGQELWTGELFF. CDR3 nucleotide sequence: TGTGCCAGCAGTGGACAGGAATTATGGACCGGGGAGCTGTTTTTT.

V usage is TRBV4-1 and J usage is TRBJ2-7; 7 positions match TRBD2. The J segment lost 1 base and the V segment lost 0 bases, leaving 6 bases of the junction unmatched. The CDR3 extends over 16 amino acids. The germline gives CDR1 MGHRA, CDR2 YSYEKL. The CDR3 DNA is TGCGCCAGCAGCCAAGATTCGGGGGAGGGATCCTACGAGCAGTACTTC. Residues: CASSQDSGEGSYEQYF.

The chain is built from TRBV7-9 and TRBJ2-7; 7 positions agree with TRBD2. V dropped 5 bases and J dropped 7; count of bases not matched to a gene: 14. The CDR3 extends over 15 amino acids. Germline loops: CDR1 SEHNR, CDR2 FQNEAQ (reference sequence). The CDR3 bases are TGTGCCAGCAGCCCTAGTGCGGGAGAATCGGTGGAGCAGTACTTC. This gives the protein CASSPSAGESVEQYF.

The chain links TRBV6-1 to TRBJ2-3; 9 bases are a match to TRBD1. The CDR3 is 15 amino acids. Germline V gene data show CDR1 as MNHNS and CDR2 as SASEGT. The junction had 8 bases not matched to a gene; V was cut back by 6 bases and J by 4 bases. This CDR3 reads CASRKGQGIPDTQYF. In DNA, the CDR3 is TGTGCCAGCAGGAAAGGACAGGGGATTCCAGATACGCAGTATTTT.